This TCR beta chain stems from a study of cytomegalovirus exposure and HLA in healthy donors (dated by TCRdb to about 2017). Notes on the research overall: In an earlier analysis of around 540 of the donors, 276 Gb of sequence data and approximately 100 million unique TCR beta sequences from 150 million to 200 million T cells were reported. An early release that covered some 640 HLA-typed donors contained about 290 gigabases of sequencing data and some 87 million unique TCR sequences. Among the roughly 400 genotyped donors, about 85% belonged to the genetic ancestry cluster associated with self-reported Caucasian donors. The study aimed to test whether signatures of past pathogen exposure could be identified by cataloging public T cell receptors. Using immunosequencing, the study profiled T cell repertoires from some 670 subjects and related those repertoires to cytomegalovirus serostatus. In addition to the first cohort of roughly 670 subjects, a separate validation cohort of under 150 different subjects was used. To predict cytomegalovirus infection status, the study brought together high-throughput TCR immunosequencing, statistical association of individual TCRs with disease status, and machine learning. To study patterns of TCR occurrence, a later analysis re-analyzed previously published TCR beta repertoires from around 700 donors and added high-resolution HLA genotyping. Rather than drawing on any new phenotypic data, the later analysis identified candidate immune exposures from TCR beta sequences and the way those sequences occurred across donors. To decide whether each TCR beta V gene segment behaved as functional or pseudogenic, an earlier analysis of fewer than 750 of the donors relied on high-throughput TCR beta sequencing. Donor age, sex, ethnicity and CMV serostatus were collected together with the repertoire data. Genome-wide SNP genotypes for about 65% of the roughly 670 donors were used in a later genetic analysis, which treated that subset as a discovery cohort. Every repertoire in the discovery cohort had been generated on one and the same sequencing platform. Both class I and class II loci were covered by HLA typing, at four-digit resolution. Typing coverage differed by locus: A, B, C, DRB1 and DQB1 were typed in about 620-630 donors, DQA1 in 500 to 550, DPA1 in some 570, and DPB1 in 450 to 480. Roughly 5 DR-DQ haplotypes were handled as single units for association and clustering, since linkage in the cohort was strong. Across some 400 genotyped donors of the cohort, an average of approximately 200,000 unique TCR beta nucleotide sequences per donor were sequenced, and approximately 17% of those sequences were non-productive.

The library was produced with the immunoSEQ multiplex PCR assay. For the multiplex PCR, a mixture combining 60 forward primers for TCR Vbeta segments and 13 reverse primers for TCR Jbeta segments was used. A multiplex PCR assay on genomic DNA amplified the CDR3 region of rearranged TCR beta genes. Amplified TCR beta libraries were sequenced as 87-base-pair reads on the Illumina HiSeq System. In the original analysis: A later analysis counted approximately 84 million unique TCR beta chains across the 650 to 800 repertoires, and about 10 million of these chains were shared by at least two donors. To remove PCR and sequencing errors, raw reads were error-corrected and collapsed into unique sequences using a nearest-neighbor algorithm that merged closely related sequences. V, D and J gene segments were assigned by aligning CDR3 sequences to IMGT reference sequences. Each retained sequence needed at least a six-nucleotide match to both a V gene segment and a J gene segment. A rearrangement counted as productive if the CDR3 had no stop codons and remained in frame with V and J, and every other rearrangement counted as non-productive. CDR3 was defined by IMGT convention, running from the second conserved V-encoded cysteine to the conserved J-encoded phenylalanine. Sequences without an unambiguous match to a single V gene segment were excluded from the earlier analysis of 500 to 700 of the donors. In an earlier analysis of roughly 500 of the donors, V segments were called functional above 56.7% productive rearrangements and were called segregating when the between-donor standard deviation exceeded 5%. To diagnose cytomegalovirus status from the catalog of TCR beta chain sequences, a statistical classification framework was built. A later analysis assigned V and J genes by comparing TCR nucleotide sequences with IMGT/GENE-DB human TR gene sequences. A later analysis assigned CDR3 sequences and most-parsimonious VDJ recombination scenarios with the TCRdist pipeline. In a later analysis, each TCR beta chain was defined by its CDR3 amino acid sequence together with its V-gene family, and reads without a unique V-gene family were excluded. As a way to deal with suspected cross-contamination and a sequencing artifact, a later analysis dropped roughly 620 nucleotide sequences that were highly shared and had low generation probability. For each public chain, a later analysis derived a clonal expansion index from normalized ranks of inferred template counts within each repertoire. In a later analysis, generation probabilities were computed using a VDJ recombination model fitted to out-of-frame rearrangements, and the results were checked against IGoR. In a later analysis, TCR-TCR, TCR-HLA and TCR-CMV co-occurrence was scored with hypergeometric tests, and a repertoire-size bias correction was applied to TCR pairs. False discovery rates were estimated in a later analysis by permuting HLA or CMV assignments 20 times. In a later analysis, co-occurring TCRs were grouped using DBSCAN, and TCRdist sequence similarity was added for clustering within HLA-allele-positive subsets. For co-occurrence clustering, repertoires with fewer than 30,000 or more than 120,000 public chains were excluded, along with roughly 5 repertoires with anomalous nucleotide sharing. Here the immuneACCESS table is served through TCRdb, limited to in-frame sequences with V and J called. Missing clones are a known gap in these copies; in checked studies unresolved V genes cover under half, and the rest lacks a known reason. That table supplies the V and J calls and clone size; D and trimming were determined from the DNA. Per the sample table, the count is 40,000 to 45,000 clones. The ten largest clones represent roughly 6.2% of the sample.

The junction shows trimming of 4 bases on V and 0 bases on J, plus 13 bases between the germline ends. The germline V gene specifies SGHDT as CDR1 and YYEEEE as CDR2. From cysteine to phenylalanine, the CDR3 is 16 amino acids long. Here the CDR3 DNA is all that survives: 48 bases in frame from base 1. The cohort consisted of 600 to 750 healthy bone marrow donors. All cohort members were sampled while nominally healthy, although unrecorded immune exposures were likely present. The donor tested CMV seronegative and was one of the 352 seronegative cohort members. A peripheral blood sample was collected from each donor, and TCR beta sequencing was performed on peripheral blood mononuclear cells. Genomic DNA was extracted from the blood cell samples with the Qiagen DNeasy Blood Extraction Kit. Overall study results and their limits: A further reported finding was that TCR beta sequences accurately predicted the HLA-A and HLA-B alleles for most subjects in the first cohort. A later analysis reported that several top co-occurrence clusters appeared linked to parvovirus B19, influenza, CMV and Epstein-Barr virus. The classifier was reported to diagnose cytomegalovirus status with high specificity and sensitivity in both the original cohort and the validation cohort. Sequencing depth was assumed to be roughly uniform across donors in the presence/absence analyses, though that assumption may not hold. Immune exposure information for the cohort was limited to CMV serostatus. In the study, some 160 TCR beta chains were listed as associated with cytomegalovirus. In a later analysis, HLA-associated TCR beta chains were found to be more clonally expanded and to have lower generation probabilities than equally common non-associated chains. A cluster of highly shared sequence variants was judged likely to be a technical artifact of the sequencing pipeline. A few of the identified cytomegalovirus-associated TCR beta chains were confirmed in vitro to be specific for cytomegalovirus antigens. In an earlier analysis of a few hundred of the donors, most TCR beta V segments were observed in productive rearrangements about 90% or about 30% of the time, broadly matching IMGT annotations. According to a later analysis, TCR association rates differed among HLA loci, with DRB1 alleles showing the most associated TCRs and HLA-C alleles showing the fewest. In a later genetic analysis, fewer N-insertions in productive TCRs were reported among donors in an Asian-associated ancestry cluster than the roughly 670-donor mean. Across donors, most TCR sequences were observed very rarely, whereas some public TCRs were present in many individuals. In a later analysis, most CMV-associated TCR beta chains were found to appear HLA-restricted, with HLA associations seemingly driven largely by CMV exposure. Some IMGT-functional V segments, including TRBV6-2 and TRBV6-3, could not be told apart with the 87-base-pair reads, so those segments were excluded. In this cohort, only TCR beta chains were sequenced, and detectable features were limited by the absence of alpha or paired-chain data. Seventeen rarely observed V segments, including chromosome 9 orphons, were excluded from the earlier analysis of a few hundred of the donors because counts were too low. Because some donors lacked HLA typing at each locus, the association tests relied only on the typed subset. At a false discovery rate of 0.05, a later analysis linked 15,000 to 20,000 TCR beta sequences to specific HLA alleles. Strong co-occurrence of HLA alleles, especially DR and DQ, made assigning TCR associations to individual alleles difficult. The authors suggested that the approach could potentially be generalized to other disease states and immunological phenotypes. Correlated functional status among segregating V segments might reflect linkage disequilibrium, but an unknown experimental factor could not be ruled out. In a later genetic analysis, a missense DCLRE1C variant was associated with V-gene and J-gene trimming of TCR beta chains, and the association was replicated in an independent cohort.

As concerns this clone: It lacks a known antigen.

The clonotype originates from a man aged 30-40 years in good health and CMV-seronegative. The sequence links TRBV5-6 to TRBJ1-4; possibly the D gene is TRBD1, per 6 matching bases. Sequencing input: PBMCs. For the CDR3, the sequence is CASSVGTSATNEKLFF. The DNA sequence is given as TGTGCCAGCAGCGTCGGGACATCCGCAACTAATGAAAAACTGTTTTTT.